A single sample is the source of the 9 T cell receptor beta chains below, sequenced in a study of blood T cell repertoires in COVID-19. Assay used: immunoSEQ multiplex PCR; TCRdb lists only in-frame clones, some missing. Here the sample spans fewer than 400,000 clones, approximately 84% being singletons. Source material: PBMCs or T cells enriched from blood (not recorded which). Receptors were obtained from a man younger than 40 who had recovered from COVID-19.

V gene TRBV12-3 or TRBV12-4 combines with J gene TRBJ2-7; tentatively, D is TRBD1 (6 bases). CDR3 length: 13 residues. V was pared by 4 bases and J by 4 bases, with 11 bases between. The CDR3 sequence: CASSSGQHYEQYF. CDR3 nucleotides: TGTGCCAGCAGTTCAGGACAGCATTACGAGCAGTACTTC.

A few counts support this clone. This chain joins TRBV5-1 and TRBJ1-3, with D perhaps matching TRBD1 (6 bases). Germline CDR1 SGHRS, CDR2 YFSETQ. V was pared by 3 bases and J by 1 base, with 11 bases between. This CDR3 spans 15 amino acids. As DNA, the CDR3 is TGCGCCAGCAGCTGGGGGCAGGGGTCTGGAAACACCATATATTTT. It yields the protein CASSWGQGSGNTIYF.

The gene calls are TRBV5-1 and TRBJ1-2; 8 bases are a match to TRBD1. The germline CDR1 and CDR2 sequences are SGHRS and YFSETQ. CDR3 length equals 15 residues. V lost 0 bases to trimming and J lost 4 bases; unmatched junction nucleotides: 5. CDR3 in DNA: TGCGCCAGCAGCTTGGGGCAGGGGGCTCTCTATGGCTACACCTTC. Protein: CASSLGQGALYGYTF.

The chain recombines TRBV19 with TRBJ1-2, with 9 bases aligning to TRBD1. Losses at the gene ends were 5 bases for V and 7 bases for J; bases not matched to a gene: 11. CDR1 and CDR2 (germline): LNHDA, SQIVND (reference sequence). CDR3 length: 15 amino acids. The CDR3 is CASSPGTGSASGYTF. The CDR3 DNA reads TGTGCCAGTAGTCCCGGGACAGGGTCAGCTAGTGGCTACACCTTC.

This chain joins TRBV24-1 and TRBJ1-3; 9 nucleotides line up with TRBD1. V dropped 5 bases and J dropped 1; count of bases not matched to a gene: 2. CDR1 is KGHDR, CDR2 SFDVKD, per germline. The CDR3 is 15 residues long. The CDR3 DNA follows: TGTGCCACCAGTGGCGGACAGGGGTCTGGAAACACCATATATTTT. Translated: CATSGGQGSGNTIYF.

V is TRBV7-6 and J is TRBJ2-1; 8 positions agree with TRBD2. The CDR3 covers 15 residues. Germline-derived CDR1 and CDR2 are SGHVS and FNYEAQ. Trimming cost V 5 bases and J 7 bases; bases outside gene matches: 10. CDR3 region: CASSPAGGLLNEQFF. The CDR3 DNA sequence: TGTGCCAGCAGCCCCGCGGGGGGTCTATTGAATGAGCAGTTCTTC.

J is TRBJ2-7 and V is TRBV5-1; D is possibly TRBD2 (6 bases). The CDR3 has 14 residues. Per the germline V gene, CDR1 is SGHRS and CDR2 is YFSETQ. V dropped 3 bases and J dropped 6 bases, with 16 bases sitting between them. The CDR3, as DNA: TGCGCCAGCAGCTCCGGGACTGTCGTCGGCGAGCAGTACTTC. Its translation: CASSSGTVVGEQYF.

The gene calls are TRBV19 and TRBJ2-5, with a possible D match to TRBD1 (6 bases). This CDR3 has 14 amino acids. Germline CDR1 is LNHDA and CDR2 is SQIVND (reference sequence). V was cut by 10 bases and J by 1 base, with 16 bases left in between. CDR3 DNA: TGTGCCACCAAAGACGGGACAACCCAAGAGACCCAGTACTTC. Translation gives CATKDGTTQETQYF.

The gene calls are TRBV30 and TRBJ1-3; TRBD1 is a possible D gene (6 bases). The ends were cut back, 0 bases at V and 3 bases at J, with 12 bases in the middle. The CDR3 runs 15 residues. CDR1 and CDR2 from the germline V gene are GTSNPN and SVGIG (reference sequence). The CDR3 is CAWSVEQDSGNTIYF. The CDR3 coding sequence is TGTGCCTGGAGTGTAGAACAGGACAGTGGAAACACCATATATTTT.